Presented here are 6 T cell receptor beta chains from one specimen sequenced in a study of regulatory dendritic cells for organ transplantation. The protocol was immunoSEQ multiplex PCR, while the TCRdb copy is restricted to in-frame clones and leaves out a portion. The sample holds over 4,500 clones, roughly 61% seen once. The specimen was memory CD8+ T cells from blood. Indicated subset: CD45RO+ memory T cells. The receptors derive from a human donor in good health.

The rearrangement joins TRBV14 to TRBJ2-5; 12 nucleotides line up with TRBD2. This CDR3 comprises 17 residues. V lost 0 bases and J lost 3; bases outside the gene matches: 5. Germline CDR1 reads SGHDN; CDR2 reads FVKESK. The DNA for the CDR3 is TGTGCCAGCAGCCAAGACAGGCGGACTAGCGGGGAAGAGACCCAGTACTTC. It specifies CASSQDRRTSGEETQYF.

Relative to its sample, this clone is medium-sized. The chain uses TRBV7-9 and TRBJ2-5, with 9 bases aligning to TRBD2. The junction had 5 bases not matched to a gene; V was cut back by 5 bases and J by 1 base. The CDR3 sequence is 15 residues long. Germline lookup yields CDR1 SEHNR and CDR2 FQNEAQ (reference sequence). The CDR3 nucleotides read TGTGCCAGCAGCATCCCGACTAGCGGCCAAGAGACCCAGTACTTC. Translated, it gives CASSIPTSGQETQYF.

V is TRBV5-6 and J is TRBJ1-5, with TRBD1 as a possible D gene (6 bases). The ends were cut back, 4 bases at V and 5 bases at J, with 10 bases in the middle. The CDR3 length is 13 residues. Germline V CDR1 and CDR2: SGHDT, YYEEEE. The CDR3 DNA reads as TGTGCCAGCAGCAGCGGACAGTATCAGCCCCAGCATTTT. Residues: CASSSGQYQPQHF. The whole variable domain, filled in from reference TRBV5-6 and TRBJ1-5, reads DAGVTQSPTHLIKTRGQQVTLRCSPKSGHDTVSWYQQALGQGPQFIFQYYEEEERQRGNFPDRFSGHQFPNYSSELNVNALLLGDSALYLCASSSGQYQPQHFGDGTRLSIL.

Relative to its sample, this clone is medium-sized. The chain couples TRBV5-5 to TRBJ2-1, with D possibly TRBD2 on 6 matching bases. Trimming pared 4 bases from V and 6 bases from J, leaving 14 bases between. The CDR3 totals 14 residues. Germline assignment: CDR1 SGHKS and CDR2 YYEKEE (reference sequence). The chain's CDR3 is CASSTWDWSNEQFF. The CDR3 bases are TGTGCCAGCAGCACGTGGGACTGGTCCAATGAGCAGTTCTTC.

This clone was detected only a few times. This chain links TRBV11-2 with TRBJ1-1, with D perhaps TRBD1 (6 bases). The V gene lost 3 bases and the J gene lost 3 bases, with 11 bases spanning the gap. Germline CDR1 is SGHAT and CDR2 is FQNNGV. The CDR3 has 14 amino acids. CDR3 in amino acids: CASSLGARDTEAFF. CDR3 sequence (DNA): TGTGCCAGCAGCTTGGGGGCGCGGGACACTGAAGCTTTCTTT.

The rearrangement links TRBV4-3 to TRBJ1-2; TRBD1 is a possible D gene (5 bases). The length of the CDR3 is 15 residues. Trimming took off 4 bases at V and 0 bases at J, with 12 bases between the two ends. CDR1 is LGHNA and CDR2 is YSLEER in the germline V gene. This chain's CDR3 is CASSLSRASNYGYTF. The CDR3, as DNA: TGCGCCAGCAGCCTCTCCAGGGCTTCTAACTATGGCTACACCTTC.